This record concerns one T cell receptor (beta chain) sequence. The data originate from a study of T cell changes during pregnancy in multiple sclerosis. Method: immunoSEQ multiplex PCR; TCRdb's copy keeps in-frame clones and lacks some. This table holds 40,000 to 60,000 clones, around 92% found once. The CDR3 runs 17 residues. V trimming: 6 bases; J trimming: 1 base; junction bases outside the gene matches: 10. Looked up from germline, CDR1 is MRHNA and CDR2 is SNTAGT. This clonotype was obtained from a female donor with multiple sclerosis, enrolled in a pregnancy study. Sequenced material: CD4+ T cells from peripheral blood mononuclear cells, taken after pregnancy. This chain connects TRBV6-4 to TRBJ1-5, with 9 bases that match TRBD1. CDR3 residues: CASRDRGRNWSNQPQHF. In DNA form, the CDR3 reads TGTGCCAGCAGGGACAGGGGCCGCAATTGGAGCAATCAGCCCCAGCATTTT.